This T cell receptor (beta chain) was identified in a study of blood T cell repertoires in COVID-19. Between the trimmed V and J ends, which lost 0 bases and 3 bases, there was a span of 21 bases. The CDR3 is 19 amino acids. Germline CDR1 reads LNHDA; CDR2 reads SQIVND (reference sequence). TCRdb's copy holds only in-frame clones and misses some; the assay was immunoSEQ multiplex PCR. The sample records approximately 290,000 clones, approximately 89% being singletons. The receptor comes from a woman in her 30s with COVID-19, enrolled during active disease. This chain connects TRBV19 to TRBJ1-5, with D possibly matching TRBD1 (5 bases). Sequencing was carried out using peripheral blood. The DNA of the CDR3 is TGTGCCAGTAGTATAGACTCTTGGCAGGGAAACCTGAACAATCAGCCCCAGCATTTT. This translates into CASSIDSWQGNLNNQPQHF.